The 20 T cell receptor beta chains given below trace back to one sample, sequenced in a study of T cell repertoires in cytomegalovirus infection. The antigens for these receptors are not known. MiXCR was run by TCRdb on the reads, yielding one entry per CDR3 protein. The table has 550,000 to 700,000 distinct CDR3 sequences, under 45% seen once. The specimen comprised cultured PBMCs, sampled from culture after CMV antigen stimulation. The receptors were sampled from a human donor in good health (CMV status not recorded). Some clones in this sample may be carry-over from other donors' samples.

This clonotype is medium-sized by share. The rearrangement joins TRBV27 to TRBJ1-6; D is unclear. The CDR3 runs 15 residues. Germline V gene data show CDR1 as MNHEY and CDR2 as SMNVEV (reference sequence). V dropped 5 bases and J dropped 5 bases, with 13 bases sitting between them. CDR3 region: CASSIGPANNSPLHF. Written as DNA, the CDR3 is TGTGCCAGCAGTATTGGCCCCGCCAATAATTCACCCCTCCACTTT.

This clonotype was observed a handful of times. V gene TRBV11-2 combines with J gene TRBJ1-1, with a tentative D call TRBD1 (6 bases). V was clipped by 2 bases and J by 2 bases, with 15 bases between them. Germline V lookup: CDR1 SGHAT, CDR2 FQNNGV. The CDR3 contains 16 residues. CDR3 nucleotides: TGTGCCAGCAGCTTAAAGGGGGAGACCGACAACACTGAAGCTTTCTTT. It specifies CASSLKGETDNTEAFF.

Only a few counts were recorded for this clonotype. The V and J genes are TRBV12-3 or TRBV12-4 and TRBJ2-1, with 13 bases identical to TRBD2. V lost 10 bases, J lost 8 bases, and 20 bases stayed unmatched. The CDR3 loop spans 18 amino acids. CDR3 nucleotide sequence: TGTGCCATCCTGCCCAGGGTGTCAGGGACTAGCGGGATGTATGAGCAGTTCTTC. Protein sequence: CAILPRVSGTSGMYEQFF.

The sample holds many counts of this clonotype. V usage is TRBV12-3 or TRBV12-4 and J usage is TRBJ2-3; D is unresolved. This CDR3 spans 14 amino acids. The V end lost 5 bases, the J end lost 8 bases, and 17 bases lay between the germline ends. The CDR3 spells CASSTIRGMGTQYF. The CDR3 DNA reads TGTGCCAGCAGTACGATCCGCGGCATGGGTACGCAGTATTTT.

The chain has TRBV9 and TRBJ2-6; D gene unclear. Germline loops: CDR1 SGDLS, CDR2 YYNGEE. CDR3 length: 14 residues. Trimming removed 0 bases at V and 1 base at J, with 2 bases between. CDR3 sequence reads: CASSVGSGANVLTF. The CDR3 DNA sequence: TGTGCCAGCAGCGTAGGGTCTGGGGCCAACGTCCTGACTTTC. Together with reference TRBV9 and TRBJ2-6, the CDR3 gives the full variable domain: DSGVTQTPKHLITATGQRVTLRCSPRSGDLSVYWYQQSLDQGLQFLIQYYNGEERAKGNILERFSAQQFPDLHSELNLSSLELGDSALYFCASSVGSGANVLTFGAGSRLTVL.

The table lists this clonotype with a few counts. This chain links TRBV7-6 with TRBJ1-1; tentatively, D is TRBD1 (6 bases). Trimming took 4 bases from V and 3 from J, leaving 18 bases between them. Germline values: CDR1 SGHVS, CDR2 FNYEAQ. CDR3 size: 16 residues. The CDR3 sequence is CASSSAGRGVYTEAFF. For the CDR3, the DNA is TGTGCCAGCAGCTCCGCCGGCAGGGGCGTGTACACTGAAGCTTTCTTT.

This clonotype was recorded a few times. The chain joins TRBV7-2 to TRBJ2-7; TRBD2 matches 8 bases. The J segment lost 5 bases and the V segment lost 4 bases, leaving 10 bases of the junction unmatched. Germline CDR1 is SGHTA and CDR2 is FQGNSA. CDR3 size: 15 residues. The CDR3 DNA is TGTGCCAGCAGCTCGGCCAGCGGGAGTATAAACGAGCAGTACTTC. It translates to CASSSASGSINEQYF.

The J gene is TRBJ2-3, the V gene TRBV4-1; TRBD2 is a possible D gene (5 bases). V was clipped by 3 bases and J by 2 bases, with 9 bases between them. Germline V gene lookup returns CDR1 MGHRA and CDR2 YSYEKL. The CDR3 loop spans 14 amino acids. The CDR3 region has the DNA TGCGCCAGCAGCCATCGGACTCCCACAGATACGCAGTATTTT. It yields the protein CASSHRTPTDTQYF.

The rearrangement uses TRBV24-1 and TRBJ2-1, with TRBD2 identical over 14 bases. Germline CDR1 is KGHDR and CDR2 is SFDVKD. The CDR3 is 15 residues long. J was trimmed by 11 bases and V by 9 bases; bases with no gene match: 11. The CDR3 DNA follows: TGTGCCACCGCCGGAGGGACTAGCGGGAGCCCTCAGCAGTTCTTC. Translation: CATAGGTSGSPQQFF.

The rearrangement uses TRBV7-2 and TRBJ2-7; 10 bases are a match to TRBD2. This CDR3 is built from 15 residues. CDR1 SGHTA and CDR2 FQGNSA come from the germline V gene. V lost 3 bases and J lost 5; bases outside the gene matches: 7. In DNA, the CDR3 is TGTGCCAGCAGCTTGTTAGCGGGGGGCATGAACGAGCAGTACTTC. This encodes CASSLLAGGMNEQYF.

The chain uses TRBV6-2 or TRBV6-3 and TRBJ2-2, with D unresolved. This CDR3 has 12 residues. Trimming took 7 bases from V and 4 from J, leaving 7 bases between them. CDR1 and CDR2 (germline): MNHEY, SVGEGT. For the CDR3, the DNA is TGTGCCAGCAAGGACGTCACCGGGGAGCTGTTTTTT. This translates into CASKDVTGELFF.

This clonotype was observed a handful of times. The V and J genes are TRBV7-9 and TRBJ1-2; D gene ambiguous. From germline, CDR1 is SEHNR and CDR2 FQNEAQ (reference sequence). This CDR3 is 12 amino acids long. V lost 5 bases, J lost 8 bases, and 12 bases lay in between. As DNA, the CDR3 is TGTGCCAGCAGCCGGCGATTGGGGGGCTACACCTTC. Amino acid sequence: CASSRRLGGYTF.

The chain couples TRBV29-1 to TRBJ2-4, with TRBD2 matching over 8 bases. From germline, CDR1 is SQVTM and CDR2 ANQGSEA. The CDR3 contains 17 residues. The junction had 15 bases not matched to a gene; V was cut back by 6 bases and J by 2 bases. CDR3 sequence: CSVRDRAGESPKNIQYF. In DNA form, the CDR3 reads TGCAGCGTCCGGGACCGAGCGGGGGAGAGCCCCAAAAACATTCAGTACTTC.

This clonotype was detected ten times or more. The CDR3 spells CASSPQGADTQYF. In DNA, the CDR3 is TGTGCCAGCAGCCCGCAGGGGGCAGATACGCAGTATTTT. This chain links TRBV7-2 with TRBJ2-3; 7 nucleotides match TRBD1. This CDR3 has 13 residues. Germline loops: CDR1 SGHTA, CDR2 FQGNSA. V trimming: 5 bases; J trimming: 4 bases; junction bases outside the gene matches: 3.

This clonotype showed up many times. The rearrangement joins TRBV7-8 to TRBJ1-3; 8 bases match TRBD1. The J segment lost 0 bases and the V segment lost 5 bases, leaving 12 bases of the junction unmatched. Germline CDR1 reads SGHVS; CDR2 reads FQNEAQ. The CDR3 runs 18 residues. CDR3 protein: CASSADRVWALSGNTIYF. Here the CDR3 DNA reads TGTGCCAGCAGCGCGGACAGGGTCTGGGCTCTCTCTGGAAACACCATATATTTT.

V is TRBV12-3 or TRBV12-4 and J is TRBJ1-3; D remains ambiguous. The length of the CDR3 is 14 residues. Trimming removed 6 bases from V and 4 bases from J, with 13 bases in between. CDR3 residues: CASSPGALGNTIYF. CDR3 nucleotide sequence: TGTGCCAGCAGCCCTGGAGCCTTAGGAAACACCATATATTTT.

The genes are TRBV6-1 and TRBJ2-1, with D possibly matching TRBD1 (6 bases). V lost 5 bases and J lost 6, with 17 bases in between. Per germline, CDR1 MNHNS and CDR2 SASEGT. There are 15 residues in the CDR3. Written as DNA, the CDR3 is TGTGCCAGCAGTTACGCAATCGCAGGGGTCAATGAGCAGTTCTTC. This translates into CASSYAIAGVNEQFF.

V and J are TRBV6-2 or TRBV6-3 and TRBJ1-6, with 7 bases lining up with TRBD1. With V trimmed by 2 bases and J by 7 bases, 11 bases remained unmatched. CDR3 length: 17 residues. The V gene's germline CDR1 is MNHEY and CDR2 SVGEGT. CDR3 protein: CASSYAQPGQQNSPLHF. In DNA, the CDR3 is TGTGCCAGCAGTTACGCTCAACCGGGACAGCAAAATTCACCCCTCCACTTT.

The CDR3 loop reads CASSSGALNYGYTF. CDR3 in DNA: TGTGCCAGCAGCTCCGGGGCCCTTAACTATGGCTACACCTTC. The J gene is TRBJ1-2, the V gene TRBV3-1, with D perhaps TRBD1 (5 bases). Trimming removed 5 bases from V and 1 base from J, with 11 bases in between. This CDR3 region has 14 residues. Germline V CDR1 and CDR2: LGHDT, YNNKEL (reference sequence).

A remark on this clonotype: One end of the junction does not line up with germline, which may come from a read error. The V call is TRBV5-3, the J call TRBJ2-7; D is perhaps TRBD1 (5 bases). TRBV5-3 is given ORF status, its function remaining uncertain. The CDR3 consists of 14 residues. The CDR3: CASSLWGLTYEQYF. CDR3 bases: TGTGCCAGCAGCTTGTGGGGCCTCACCTACGAGCAGTACTTC.